This is a list of T cell receptor beta chains from one sample in a study of control samples from healthy donors and cancer patients. TCRdb's copy holds only in-frame clones and misses some; the assay was immunoSEQ multiplex PCR. Here the sample spans some 87,000 clones, approximately 82% being singletons. Specimen: PBMCs. These receptors were obtained from a man between 60 and 70 years old with head and neck cancer. Both conserved end residues are trimmed from each CDR3. Each record gives: CDR3 length, J gene, V gene, CDR3 protein.

CDR3 length: 13
J gene: TRBJ2-1
V gene: TRBV6-1
CDR3 protein: ASSEREEVFNEQF

CDR3 length: 14
J gene: TRBJ2-1
V gene: TRBV9
CDR3 protein: ASSVAGTPIINEQF

CDR3 length: 13
J gene: TRBJ1-5
V gene: TRBV15
CDR3 protein: ATSRDQFSNQPQH

CDR3 length: 11
J gene: TRBJ1-1
V gene: TRBV6-5
CDR3 protein: ASSSTLDSQAF

CDR3 length: 11
J gene: TRBJ2-5
V gene: TRBV5-1
CDR3 protein: ASSSGPQETQY

CDR3 length: 12
J gene: TRBJ2-4
V gene: TRBV10-3
CDR3 protein: AISVGEAKNIQY

CDR3 length: 9
J gene: TRBJ1-5
V gene: TRBV12-5
CDR3 protein: ASGLSEPQH

CDR3 length: 14
J gene: TRBJ1-4
V gene: TRBV25-1
CDR3 protein: ASSEYNGPRNEKLF

CDR3 length: 13
J gene: TRBJ2-3
V gene: TRBV11-3
CDR3 protein: ASSPNSASTDTQY

CDR3 length: 14
J gene: TRBJ2-5
V gene: TRBV4-2
CDR3 protein: ASSQGSSGPALSQY

CDR3 length: 13
J gene: TRBJ2-7
V gene: TRBV7-8
CDR3 protein: ASSPWTSGSYEQY

CDR3 length: 12
J gene: TRBJ1-5
V gene: TRBV5-6
CDR3 protein: ASSILRNHQPQH

CDR3 length: 14
J gene: TRBJ1-3
V gene: TRBV5-1
CDR3 protein: ASSLVGGARGNTIY

CDR3 length: 14
J gene: TRBJ1-4
V gene: TRBV28
CDR3 protein: ASSINQGLANEKLF

CDR3 length: 12
J gene: TRBJ2-2
V gene: TRBV6-1
CDR3 protein: ASSDEGITGELF

CDR3 length: 10
J gene: TRBJ1-6
V gene: TRBV6-5
CDR3 protein: ASSWPNSPLH

CDR3 length: 11
J gene: TRBJ1-4
V gene: TRBV7-9
CDR3 protein: ASSLSPDEKLF

CDR3 length: 11
J gene: TRBJ2-1
V gene: TRBV19
CDR3 protein: ASSIGRGDEQF

CDR3 length: 14
J gene: TRBJ2-2
V gene: TRBV7-2
CDR3 protein: ASSFSEAAQHRGAV

CDR3 length: 13
J gene: TRBJ2-2
V gene: TRBV10-3
CDR3 protein: AIRGTGESTGELF

CDR3 length: 12
J gene: TRBJ2-5
V gene: TRBV4-2
CDR3 protein: ASSQGAGGETQY

CDR3 length: 11
J gene: TRBJ1-2
V gene: TRBV12-5
CDR3 protein: ASGLGLGYGYT

CDR3 length: 10
J gene: TRBJ2-7
V gene: TRBV30
CDR3 protein: AWSVHSLGQY

CDR3 length: 13
J gene: TRBJ2-3
V gene: TRBV3-1/TRBV3-2
CDR3 protein: ASSHQGDFTDTQY

CDR3 length: 16
J gene: TRBJ1-2
V gene: TRBV29-1
CDR3 protein: SVPSRGGQGTINYGYT

CDR3 length: 13
J gene: TRBJ1-6
V gene: TRBV3-1/TRBV3-2
CDR3 protein: ASRSRTGYNSPLH

CDR3 length: 19
J gene: TRBJ2-3
V gene: TRBV21-1
CDR3 protein: APFSPGQGTRRGNGTDTQY

CDR3 length: 12
J gene: TRBJ1-2
V gene: TRBV4-1
CDR3 protein: ASSQVARAYGYT

CDR3 length: 12
J gene: TRBJ2-5
V gene: TRBV28
CDR3 protein: ASRPAVGWETQY

CDR3 length: 11
J gene: TRBJ1-1
V gene: TRBV7-9
CDR3 protein: ASSRGLGTEAF

CDR3 length: 11
J gene: TRBJ1-1
V gene: TRBV21-1
CDR3 protein: ASSKGERGEAF

CDR3 length: 13
J gene: TRBJ1-5
V gene: TRBV10-1
CDR3 protein: AALGGAGPNQPQH

CDR3 length: 13
J gene: TRBJ2-3
V gene: TRBV18
CDR3 protein: ASSPSSSALETQY

CDR3 length: 13
J gene: TRBJ2-1
V gene: TRBV11-1
CDR3 protein: ASSSTLYSYNEQF

CDR3 length: 13
J gene: TRBJ1-4
V gene: TRBV6-5
CDR3 protein: ASSYNPATNEKLF

CDR3 length: 13
J gene: TRBJ2-7
V gene: TRBV27
CDR3 protein: ASSPTGARPYEQY

CDR3 length: 12
J gene: TRBJ2-3
V gene: TRBV28
CDR3 protein: ASSDGGFTDTQY

CDR3 length: 12
J gene: TRBJ2-3
V gene: TRBV9
CDR3 protein: ASSLTPGTDTQY

CDR3 length: 16
J gene: TRBJ2-2
V gene: TRBV7-9
CDR3 protein: ASSPIGRQGAKTGELF

CDR3 length: 11
J gene: TRBJ2-1
V gene: TRBV6-5
CDR3 protein: ASSYKTYNEQF

CDR3 length: 9
J gene: TRBJ2-7
V gene: TRBV29-1
CDR3 protein: SVGQLYEQY

CDR3 length: 12
J gene: TRBJ2-5
V gene: TRBV5-1
CDR3 protein: ASSLRQGFETQY

CDR3 length: 17
J gene: TRBJ2-3
V gene: TRBV27
CDR3 protein: ASSLYPPGGQGGTDTQY

CDR3 length: 14
J gene: TRBJ1-4
V gene: TRBV7-9
CDR3 protein: ASSFAAGTGNEKLF

CDR3 length: 13
J gene: TRBJ2-7
V gene: TRBV28
CDR3 protein: ASIPAELGAYEQY

CDR3 length: 12
J gene: TRBJ1-4
V gene: TRBV2
CDR3 protein: ASRGQLENEKLF

CDR3 length: 11
J gene: TRBJ2-7
V gene: TRBV10-1
CDR3 protein: ASSGQGAYEQY

CDR3 length: 14
J gene: TRBJ1-2
V gene: TRBV6-1
CDR3 protein: ASSEALRPSGYGYT

CDR3 length: 13
J gene: TRBJ2-1
V gene: TRBV4-1
CDR3 protein: ASRGGIRSGAEQF

CDR3 length: 11
J gene: TRBJ1-2
V gene: TRBV20-1
CDR3 protein: SASSRADYGYT

CDR3 length: 12
J gene: TRBJ2-7
V gene: TRBV6-5
CDR3 protein: ARPSLGITYEQY

CDR3 length: 11
J gene: TRBJ1-2
V gene: TRBV2
CDR3 protein: ASGRTAPSGYT

CDR3 length: 12
J gene: TRBJ1-6
V gene: TRBV19
CDR3 protein: ASRRTETNSPLH

CDR3 length: 18
J gene: TRBJ2-3
V gene: TRBV4-1
CDR3 protein: ATSHAGGTSGRRRTDTQY

CDR3 length: 11
J gene: TRBJ2-3
V gene: TRBV7-9
CDR3 protein: ASSLGQTDTQY

CDR3 length: 11
J gene: TRBJ1-1
V gene: TRBV5-6
CDR3 protein: ASSLVEAPEAF